These T cell receptor beta chains were read from a single sample in a study of T cell changes during pregnancy in multiple sclerosis. Assay used: immunoSEQ multiplex PCR; TCRdb lists only in-frame clones, some missing. The sample includes 40,000 to 45,000 clones, roughly 90% of them seen just once. This material consisted of CD4+ T cells from peripheral blood mononuclear cells, taken in the third trimester of pregnancy. The receptors originated from a female donor with multiple sclerosis, enrolled in a pregnancy study. Each CDR3 is given with its conserved first and last residue. A D gene is named only where the DNA matches it firmly. The size entry is marked missing in some rows and otherwise reads once, few, many or a size class.

D	V	size	J	length	DNA	CDR3
TRBD2	TRBV18	.	TRBJ2-3	16	TGTGCCAGCTCCATGACTAGCGGGACTAGCACAGATACGCAGTATTTT	CASSMTSGTSTDTQYF
.	TRBV6-1	.	TRBJ1-1	14	TGTGCCAGCAGTGAACTGACAGTGAACACTGAAGCTTTCTTT	CASSELTVNTEAFF
TRBD1	TRBV30	.	TRBJ1-1	15	TGTGCCTGGAGTGTCAACGTCCAGGGGGCGGCTGAAGCTTTCTTT	CAWSVNVQGAAEAFF
TRBD2	TRBV7-6	once	TRBJ2-2	16	TGTGCCAGCAGGGTTATAGCTTACGGGGGGACCGGGGAGCTGTTTTTT	CASRVIAYGGTGELFF
TRBD1	TRBV7-2	.	TRBJ1-1	15	TGTGCCAGCAGCTTGGCCGGACAGGGGGGGTCTGAAGCTTTCTTT	CASSLAGQGGSEAFF
TRBD1	TRBV4-2	.	TRBJ2-3	15	TGTGCCAGCAGCCCGTCACAGGGGGTATTGGATACGCAGTATTTT	CASSPSQGVLDTQYF
TRBD2	TRBV11-3	.	TRBJ2-5	15	TGTGCCAGCAGCTTAGGGCTAGCGGGAGTAGAGACCCAGTACTTC	CASSLGLAGVETQYF
.	TRBV30	.	TRBJ1-3	16	TGTGCCTGGAGTGTACGGGCAGGGGCTGCAGGAAACACCATATATTTT	CAWSVRAGAAGNTIYF
TRBD2	TRBV5-4	.	TRBJ2-7	16	TGTGCCAGCAGCTTGGCTTGGGGCGGGAGCTCCTACGAGCAGTACTTC	CASSLAWGGSSYEQYF
.	TRBV6-1	once	TRBJ1-1	13	TGTGCCAGCACGCGGGCAGGATTCACTGGAGCTTTCTTT	CASTRAGFTGAFF
.	TRBV19	.	TRBJ2-5	14	TGTGCCAGTAGCATCGGAGGGGCCGGGGAGACCCAGTACTTC	CASSIGGAGETQYF
TRBD2	TRBV29-1	.	TRBJ2-5	16	TGCAGCGTTGAGTTCCTACCTGGGAGGGTCACAGAGACCCAGTACTTC	CSVEFLPGRVTETQYF
.	TRBV27	.	TRBJ2-2	15	TGTGCCAGCAGTTCATCCCCCGCGGGCACCGGGGAGCTGTTTTTT	CASSSSPAGTGELFF
TRBD2	TRBV5-1	once	TRBJ2-3	17	TGCGCCAGCAGCTTACCCTCCGGGACTAGCGGAACAGATACGCAGTATTTT	CASSLPSGTSGTDTQYF
TRBD2	TRBV19	once	TRBJ2-1	16	TGTGCCAGTAGTCCTTCTTACCCTAGCGGGAGCAATGAGCAGTTCTTC	CASSPSYPSGSNEQFF
TRBD2	TRBV7-2	.	TRBJ2-7	15	TGTGCCAGCAGCTTAGGACTAGCGGTCCCTTCCGAGCAGTACTTC	CASSLGLAVPSEQYF
.	TRBV7-9	.	TRBJ2-5	14	TGTGCCAGCAGCTCGTGGAGGGACCAAGAGACCCAGTACTTC	CASSSWRDQETQYF
.	TRBV27	.	TRBJ2-7	15	TGTGCCAGCAGTTTACAGGGAAGTTTGGGCTACGAGCAGTACTTC	CASSLQGSLGYEQYF
.	TRBV5-4	.	TRBJ2-2	14	TGTGCCAGCAGCTTAACAGGGCCCACCGGGGAGCTGTTTTTT	CASSLTGPTGELFF
.	TRBV6-5	.	TRBJ2-1	16	TGTGCCAGCAGTTACGGTAGCTCGCTAGCATACAATGAGCAGTTCTTC	CASSYGSSLAYNEQFF